This TCR beta chain was sequenced for a study of blood T cell repertoires in COVID-19. Germline CDR1 and CDR2: MGHRA and YSYEKL. This CDR3 spans 14 amino acids. The germline V and J ends were trimmed by 1 base and 4 bases, with 10 bases remaining between them. Sequencing used immunoSEQ multiplex PCR; TCRdb keeps in-frame clones, though not all of them. The table has about 130,000 clones, 75% to 90% seen once; the top ten hold around 4.5%. Material: peripheral blood. The gene calls are TRBV4-1 and TRBJ1-2; D gene ambiguous. The clonotype was recovered from a human donor in a cohort sampled during active COVID-19. CDR3: CASSQAGSSYGYTF. DNA for the CDR3: TGCGCCAGCAGCCAAGCCGGGAGCTCCTATGGCTACACCTTC.